This T cell receptor (beta chain) originates from a study of blood T cell repertoires in COVID-19. Germline lookup yields CDR1 GTSNPN and CDR2 SVGIG (reference sequence). The length of the CDR3 is 15 residues. V dropped 7 bases and J dropped 5 bases, with 22 bases sitting between them. This clone was recorded a few times. Sequenced by immunoSEQ multiplex PCR; TCRdb stores in-frame clones only, minus some. Here the sample spans approximately 10,000 clones, approximately 86% being singletons. The chain employs TRBV30 and TRBJ2-3; D may be TRBD2 (5 bases). The TCR originated in a human donor in a cohort sampled during active COVID-19. The sequencing sample was made of peripheral blood. Here the CDR3 reads CAFLPAGAKVDTQYF. Here the CDR3 DNA reads TGTGCCTTCCTCCCCGCGGGCGCCAAGGTAGATACGCAGTATTTT.